This TCR beta chain was obtained from a study of shared clonotypes between healthy human individuals. On the study more broadly: CD4 naive and memory got three plates each, CD8 naive two, CD8 memory one. Study-wide results and caveats: The small donor group covered limited genetic and exposure diversity. Sequencing depth was a factor that was expected to affect clonotype sharing among donors.

CD8 cells classed as naive were CD45RO-negative and positively selected for CCR7, excluding terminally differentiated effector memory CD45RA+ cells. In regard to this clone: Its antigen is still unknown.

Assay execution proceeded at the deep level. The table came from immunoSEQ multiplex PCR; TCRdb's copy has only in-frame clones and leaves some out. This table has about 2 million clones, approximately 94% appearing once. Per the germline V gene, CDR1 is SGHNT and CDR2 is YYREEE (reference sequence). V was clipped by 4 bases and J by 2 bases; unmatched bases: 6. This CDR3 has 16 residues. The source is a young man in good health. This chain uses TRBV5-4 with TRBJ2-5; 12 nucleotides agree with TRBD2. What was sequenced was naive CD8+ T cells sorted from blood. In nucleotides, the CDR3 is TGTGCCAGCAGCCCTAGACTAGCGGGAGCTCAAGAGACCCAGTACTTC. Its protein is CASSPRLAGAQETQYF.